The clone carrying this T cell receptor beta chain was observed many times. The data are from a study of tumor-infiltrating lymphocytes in oesophageal squamous cell carcinoma. MiXCR was run by TCRdb on the PCR reads, yielding one entry per CDR3 protein. The sample contains about 17,000 distinct CDR3 sequences, about 50% of which appear only once. The source material was normal esophageal tissue next to the tumor. The receptor was isolated from a female donor with esophageal squamous cell carcinoma.

Written as DNA, the CDR3 is TGTGCCAGCACTACAGGGGTTCAGCCCCAGCATTTT. This encodes CASTTGVQPQHF. V gene TRBV12-3 or TRBV12-4 combines with J gene TRBJ1-5; 7 bases match TRBD1. The CDR3 covers 12 residues. J was trimmed by 6 bases and V by 7 bases; bases with no gene match: 3.